What follows describes a single T cell receptor (beta chain). Its cognate antigen is unknown. CDR3 length equals 13 residues. Germline CDR1 is SGHDT and CDR2 is YYEEEE. Trimming cost V 4 bases and J 4 bases; bases outside gene matches: 2. The source of the sample is a study of graft-versus-host responses after intestinal transplantation. Whole-study context: Multivisceral, liver-intestinal, or isolated intestinal grafts went to recipients. Each patient got anti-thymocyte globulin induction, then tacrolimus and steroids for around three years. Findings and caveats of the study: GvH clones surfaced in recipient marrow, some emerging earlier in ileum or blood. Across patients carrying graft-donor T cell macrochimerism, allografts held high graft-versus-host to host-versus-graft clonal ratios.

Processing of graft tissue released intraepithelial and lamina propria lymphocytes. The method was immunoSEQ multiplex PCR; TCRdb's version includes in-frame clones alone and lacks a portion of them. The data show some 15,000 clones, 65% to 90% seen once. The sequenced sample was ileum tissue, obtained 17 days after transplant. V usage is TRBV5-6 and J usage is TRBJ2-5; 9 nucleotides align to TRBD2. The sequence was collected from a human patient who received an intestinal transplant, so some T cells may come from the graft donor. The CDR3 bases are TGTGCCAGCAGCAAGGGACTAGCAGAGACCCAGTACTTC. Translation: CASSKGLAETQYF.